This TCR beta chain was observed in a study of beta chain features in type 1 diabetes (dated by TCRdb to 2016 to 2018). At the level of the whole study: Patients and healthy donors did not differ in mean age, gender distribution, total cell number or subset yield. The study compared the TCRB repertoires of sorted circulating CD4+ T cell subsets in recently diagnosed type 1 diabetes patients with those in matched healthy donors. Across all samples, around 100 million sorted cells were examined, and cell number per subset correlated strongly with RNA yield. Whereas all 30 or so donors provided naive and central memory subsets, regulatory and stem cell-like memory subsets were isolated from just 8 patients and roughly eight healthy donors.

From each donor, a single peripheral blood sample of 100 to 150 mL on average was drawn into heparinised tubes. Using a panel that included CD45RO, CCR7, CD25, CD127, CD95 and CD27, naive, central memory, regulatory and stem cell-like memory CD4+ T cells were sorted on a BD FACSAria II. Every sorted population had a purity above 95%. PBMCs were isolated immediately by Lymphoprep density gradient centrifugation and stained directly without culture. Samples were stained and sorted in pairs, with one healthy donor and one patient per experiment, so that batch effects were minimized. Results the study describes overall, beyond this receptor: Naive, central memory and regulatory TCRB repertoires appeared to be more alike among patients than among healthy donors. A moderate but significant shortening of TCRB CDR3 length was observed in type 1 diabetes patients in all four CD4+ subsets. Because the HLA sub-analyses included only small numbers of individuals, any influence of HLA type on TCRB rearrangement was left unresolved. Patients with type 1 diabetes made fewer insertions and deleted more nucleotides at VDJ recombination sites, implying thymic rearrangement abnormalities. Shorter templates might have been favored by PCR, but patient and control samples were amplified and corrected together, so both groups would have been affected equally by any skew. Because cDNA rather than genomic DNA was sequenced, highly expressing activated cells could have been over-represented, although no difference in activation and CD3 levels was found between groups.

This clone was seen at least ten times. Its antigen target is currently unknown. No much larger clone is present one base from it, and per-base qualities are unavailable. In the same sample, other DNA sequences code for this CDR3. Spanning cysteine to phenylalanine, the CDR3 consists of 15 amino acids. Left in the record is the CDR3 DNA by itself, 45 bases read in frame from the first base. V is shortened by 1 base, J by 2 bases, and the region joining them spans 11 bases. CDR1 and CDR2, looked up from the germline V gene (reference sequence), are MNHEY and SMNVEV. The entire isolated RNA was reverse transcribed using the High Capacity cDNA Reverse Transcription Kit, and thus expressed TCRB transcripts were sequenced. Deep immunoSEQ sequencing was applied to naive, central memory and regulatory T cell samples, giving an average of around 3.8 million total reads per sample. Sorted cells were lysed in RLT buffer, and RNA was extracted using DNase-treated RNeasy Micro or Mini kits according to cell number. Each cell subset was processed separately to prevent cross-contamination, with patient and healthy donor samples processed together. The immunoSEQ multiplex PCR was used to amplify TCRB sequences from cDNA, generating 87-bp fragments that spanned the CDR3 region. Amplicons were sequenced on the Illumina HiSeq platform. The original pipeline was this. PCR bias was computationally corrected using synthetic template baselines, reads within Hamming distance 2 were collapsed, and singletons that could not be merged were discarded. By aligning reads against IMGT, V, D and J genes, CDR3 length, and insertions or deletions at six rearrangement sites were assigned. Within each subset, clonotype counts were normalized to sorted cell number, and only after that were true diversity and Gini coefficients computed with the tcR R package. The overlap coefficient, calculated on TCRB nucleotide sequences, was used to quantify repertoire sharing. TCRdb holds this immuneACCESS table with in-frame rearrangements only. Some clones are missing; in checked studies, unresolved V genes explain under half, and the rest has no known cause. The V and J calls and clone size were taken over from that table, and D and trimming were inferred from the DNA. Here the sample has about 340,000 clones; approximately 8% occur a single time. Of the sample, 0.44% falls within the top ten clones.

The origin of this receptor is a woman aged 18-35 years in good health. The sequence links TRBV27 to TRBJ1-2, with the D gene uncertain. Material: central memory CD4+ T cells from blood. The DNA sequence is given as TGTGCCAGCAGTTTATTTTTCAGTGCAAACTATGGCTACACCTTC. It specifies CASSLFFSANYGYTF.